One and the same sample provided the 17 T cell receptor beta chains below, sequenced in a study of T cell responses to AZD1222 COVID-19 vaccine. Here immunoSEQ multiplex PCR was the method, and the copy in TCRdb shows in-frame clones only, minus some. Here the sample spans 90,000 to 130,000 clones, approximately 85% being singletons. Source: peripheral blood, taken on day 0 of AZD1222 vaccination. All receptors derive from an adult in good health.

The chain carries TRBV3-1 (or the pseudogene TRBV3-2) and TRBJ2-5; D unresolved. Germline CDR1 reads LGHDT; CDR2 reads YNNKEL (reference sequence). V was pared by 0 bases and J by 9 bases, with 17 bases between. The CDR3 spans 15 residues. The CDR3 region has the DNA TGTGCCAGCAGCCAAGATCTGGCCGCCGGGCGGCCCCAGTACTTC. The encoded protein is CASSQDLAAGRPQYF.

The V and J genes are TRBV12-5 and TRBJ1-1; 10 bases are shared with TRBD1. The CDR3 has 13 residues. Germline-derived CDR1 and CDR2 are LGHNT and FRNRAP. With 7 bases clipped from V and 9 bases from J, the junction kept 8 bases outside the gene matches. The CDR3 here is CASVPTDRGQAFF. The CDR3 DNA follows: TGTGCTAGTGTCCCGACCGACAGGGGGCAAGCTTTCTTT.

By share of the sample, this clone is medium-sized. This chain uses TRBV27 with TRBJ1-2, with 7 nucleotides matching TRBD1. The CDR3 runs 15 residues. CDR1 MNHEY and CDR2 SMNVEV come from the germline V gene (reference sequence). The V gene end was trimmed by 6 bases and the J gene end by 6 bases; junction bases not matched to a gene: 13. The CDR3 coding sequence is TGTGCCAGCAGCTCCCAGGGGGGGAGGTTCAATGGCTACACCTTC. Translation gives CASSSQGGRFNGYTF.

This clone occurred a few times. V gene TRBV7-9 combines with J gene TRBJ2-7; 9 bases agree with TRBD1. After removal of 5 bases from V and 3 bases from J, the junction contained 8 bases not matched to a gene. Per germline, CDR1 SEHNR and CDR2 FQNEAQ (reference sequence). The CDR3 totals 15 residues. This CDR3 is CASSGGQGSSYEQYF. Written as DNA, the CDR3 is TGTGCCAGCAGCGGGGGACAGGGCAGTAGCTACGAGCAGTACTTC.

V and J are TRBV7-9 and TRBJ1-1, with TRBD1 identical over 10 bases. V trimming: 1 base; J trimming: 0 bases; junction bases outside the gene matches: 2. Germline assignment: CDR1 SEHNR and CDR2 FQNEAQ (reference sequence). There are 16 residues in the CDR3. CDR3 nucleotides: TGTGCCAGCAGCTTAGGACAGGGGGCCTTGAACACTGAAGCTTTCTTT. It specifies CASSLGQGALNTEAFF.

V gene TRBV7-9 combines with J gene TRBJ1-3; D call uncertain. Per germline, CDR1 SEHNR and CDR2 FQNEAQ (reference sequence). V was shortened by 5 bases and J by 1 base, with 15 bases between the two germline ends. The CDR3 is 16 amino acids. CDR3 sequence reads: CASSGQPGGSGNTIYF. The CDR3 coding sequence is TGTGCCAGCAGCGGGCAACCCGGTGGGTCTGGAAACACCATATATTTT.

The V and J genes are TRBV5-6 and TRBJ1-2; a weak D match, TRBD1 (5 bases). Germline-derived CDR1 and CDR2 are SGHDT and YYEEEE. This CDR3 is built from 13 residues. The germline V and J ends were trimmed by 4 bases and 8 bases, with 15 bases remaining between them. For the CDR3, the DNA is TGTGCCAGCAGCACCCTAGACAGTAGGGGCTACACCTTC. It yields the protein CASSTLDSRGYTF.

This clone came up once. The V call is TRBV7-8, the J call TRBJ1-2; D remains ambiguous. The CDR3 is 15 amino acids. Germline loops: CDR1 SGHVS, CDR2 FQNEAQ. V gave up 1 base and J gave up 0 bases, with 9 bases separating them. The CDR3 DNA sequence: TGTGCCAGCAGCTTAGTAGCGATAGCTAACTATGGCTACACCTTC. It specifies CASSLVAIANYGYTF.

The chain links TRBV4-3 to TRBJ1-2; possible D gene TRBD1, 5 bases. With 1 base removed from V and 2 bases from J, the gap between germline ends came to 11 bases. Germline-derived CDR1 and CDR2 are LGHNA and YSLEER. The CDR3 has 15 amino acids. Here the CDR3 DNA reads TGCGCCAGCAGCCAAGTAAACAGGCTCAACTATGGCTACACCTTC. Translated: CASSQVNRLNYGYTF.

This chain links TRBV9 with TRBJ2-1; 11 bases map to TRBD2. Trimming cost V 0 bases and J 1 base; bases outside gene matches: 6. Germline values: CDR1 SGDLS, CDR2 YYNGEE. This CDR3 spans 18 amino acids. For the CDR3, the DNA is TGTGCCAGCAGCGTAGCTACGTCTAGCGGGAGGTCCTACAATGAGCAGTTCTTC. This gives the protein CASSVATSSGRSYNEQFF. Based on the CDR3 plus reference TRBV9 and TRBJ2-1, the full variable domain is DSGVTQTPKHLITATGQRVTLRCSPRSGDLSVYWYQQSLDQGLQFLIQYYNGEERAKGNILERFSAQQFPDLHSELNLSSLELGDSALYFCASSVATSSGRSYNEQFFGPGTRLTVL.

The chain recombines TRBV27 with TRBJ1-5, with a tentative D call TRBD1 (6 bases). Germline CDR1 MNHEY, CDR2 SMNVEV (reference sequence). V was trimmed by 6 bases and J by 3 bases, leaving 18 bases between them. This CDR3 has 16 residues. The CDR3 nucleotides are TGTGCCAGCAGATTACAGGGCGAGGTTCCCAATCAGCCCCAGCATTTT. Translated: CASRLQGEVPNQPQHF.

The V and J genes are TRBV11-2 and TRBJ2-7, with 7 bases identical to TRBD2. CDR1 and CDR2 from the germline V gene are SGHAT and FQNNGV. J lost 3 bases, V lost 0 bases, and 8 bases had no gene match. The CDR3 length is 16 residues. The CDR3 sequence: CASSLEVGGMRYEQYF. The CDR3 bases are TGTGCCAGCAGCTTAGAGGTCGGGGGGATGCGCTACGAGCAGTACTTC.

V gene TRBV3-1 (or the pseudogene TRBV3-2) combines with J gene TRBJ1-1, with 9 bases lining up with TRBD1. The junction had 7 bases not matched to a gene; V was cut back by 4 bases and J by 4 bases. This CDR3 has 15 amino acids. CDR1 and CDR2 (germline): LGHDT, YNNKEL (reference sequence). CDR3 region: CASSPRRTGVTEAFF. The CDR3 DNA reads TGTGCCAGCAGCCCCCGTAGGACAGGGGTCACTGAAGCTTTCTTT.

The V gene is TRBV18, the J gene TRBJ2-4; D is possibly TRBD2 (5 bases). The CDR3 is made up of 11 amino acids. With 8 bases removed from V and 9 bases from J, the gap between germline ends came to 11 bases. Germline V lookup: CDR1 KGHSH, CDR2 LQKENI. This chain's CDR3 is CASTAGGIQYF. Here the CDR3 DNA reads TGTGCCAGCACTGCGGGTGGCATTCAGTACTTC.

This chain joins TRBV2 and TRBJ1-2; 7 nucleotides agree with TRBD1. Germline V gene data show CDR1 as SNHLY and CDR2 as FYNNEI. CDR3 length: 14 amino acids. V shed 6 bases, J shed 8 bases, and the junction held 12 bases outside the gene matches. The CDR3 loop is CASRGDSLLGGYTF. DNA of the CDR3: TGTGCCAGCAGGGGGGACAGTCTGTTAGGGGGCTACACCTTC.

V and J are TRBV9 and TRBJ1-2; possibly TRBD1 for D (5 bases). The germline V and J ends were trimmed by 4 bases and 2 bases, with 24 bases remaining between them. The CDR3 is 18 amino acids. Germline V CDR1 and CDR2: SGDLS, YYNGEE. The CDR3 DNA follows: TGTGCCAGCAGCTCTAGGGGAACAAGTGAAAACAGAAACTATGGCTACACCTTC. Amino acid sequence: CASSSRGTSENRNYGYTF.

The chain couples TRBV4-1 to TRBJ1-1; 9 bases map to TRBD1. This CDR3 is built from 17 residues. V shed 4 bases and J 2 bases; nucleotides not matched to a gene: 11. Germline CDR1 and CDR2: MGHRA and YSYEKL. The CDR3 DNA reads TGCGCCAGCAGCCGGGAATCTCTGGGACAGGGTAACACTGAAGCTTTCTTT. As protein: CASSRESLGQGNTEAFF.